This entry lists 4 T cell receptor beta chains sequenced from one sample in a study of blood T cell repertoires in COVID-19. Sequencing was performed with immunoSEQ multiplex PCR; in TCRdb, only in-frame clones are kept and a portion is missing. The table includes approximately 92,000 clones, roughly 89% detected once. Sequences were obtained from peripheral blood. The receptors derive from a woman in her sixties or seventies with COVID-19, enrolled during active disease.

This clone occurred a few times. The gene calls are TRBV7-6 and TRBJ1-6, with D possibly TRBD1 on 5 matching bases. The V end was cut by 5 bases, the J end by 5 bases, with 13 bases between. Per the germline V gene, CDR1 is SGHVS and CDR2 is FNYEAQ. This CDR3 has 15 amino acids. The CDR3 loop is CASSIGQIHNSPLHF. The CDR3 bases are TGTGCCAGCAGCATCGGACAAATCCATAATTCACCCCTCCACTTT. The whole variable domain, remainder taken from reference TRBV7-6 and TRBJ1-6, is GAGVSQSPRYKVTKRGQDVALRCDPISGHVSLYWYRQALGQGPEFLTYFNYEAQQDKSGLPNDRFSAERPEGSISTLTIQRTEQRDSAMYRCASSIGQIHNSPLHFGNGTRLTVT.

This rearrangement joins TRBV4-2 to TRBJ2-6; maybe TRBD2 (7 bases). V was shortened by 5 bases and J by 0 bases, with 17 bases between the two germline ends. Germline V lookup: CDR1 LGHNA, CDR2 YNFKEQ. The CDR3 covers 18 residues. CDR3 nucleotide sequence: TGTGCCAGCAGCGAAGGAGGGGGGGCGAACTCTGGGGCCAACGTCCTGACTTTC. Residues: CASSEGGGANSGANVLTF.

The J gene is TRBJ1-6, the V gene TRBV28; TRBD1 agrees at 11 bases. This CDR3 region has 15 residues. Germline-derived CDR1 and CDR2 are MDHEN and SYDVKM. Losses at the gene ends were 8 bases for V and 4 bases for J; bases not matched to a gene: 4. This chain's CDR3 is CASQGTGGYNSPLHF. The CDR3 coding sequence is TGTGCCAGCCAAGGGACAGGGGGTTATAATTCACCCCTCCACTTT.

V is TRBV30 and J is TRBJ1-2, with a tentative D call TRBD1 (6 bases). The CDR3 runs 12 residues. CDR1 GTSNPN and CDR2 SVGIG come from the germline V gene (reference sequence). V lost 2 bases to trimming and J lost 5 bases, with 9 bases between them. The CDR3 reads CAWSQQGYGYTF. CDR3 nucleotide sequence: TGTGCCTGGAGTCAACAGGGATATGGCTACACCTTC.